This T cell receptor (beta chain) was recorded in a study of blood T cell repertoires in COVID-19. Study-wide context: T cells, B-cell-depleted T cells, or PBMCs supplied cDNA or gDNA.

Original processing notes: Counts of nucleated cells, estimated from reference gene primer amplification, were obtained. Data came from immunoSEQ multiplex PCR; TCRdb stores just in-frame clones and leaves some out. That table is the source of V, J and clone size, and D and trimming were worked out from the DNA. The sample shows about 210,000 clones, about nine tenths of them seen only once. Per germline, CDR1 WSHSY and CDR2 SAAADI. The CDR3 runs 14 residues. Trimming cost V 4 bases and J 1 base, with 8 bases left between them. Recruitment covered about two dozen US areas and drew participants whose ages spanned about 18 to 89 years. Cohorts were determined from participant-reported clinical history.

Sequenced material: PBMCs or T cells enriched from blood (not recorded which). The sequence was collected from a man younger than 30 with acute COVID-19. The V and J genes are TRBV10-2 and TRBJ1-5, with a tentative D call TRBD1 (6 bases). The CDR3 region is CASSGTASNQPQHF. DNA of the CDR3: TGCGCCAGCAGTGGGACAGCAAGCAATCAGCCCCAGCATTTT.